The 25 T cell receptor beta chains in this list originate from one sample, sequenced in a study of OX40 agonist ivuxolimab in advanced cancers. The library came from the immunoSEQ multiplex PCR assay. TCRdb took this table from immuneACCESS and kept in-frame rearrangements with V and J called. Such tables lack part of the clones; where checked against another copy, unresolved V genes explain under half of the gap, and the rest is unexplained. This sample is represented by 70,000 to 85,000 clones; 85% to 95% of them were singletons. More than 9.5% of the sample is in the top ten clones. The sequencing used CD4+ or CD8+ T cells sorted from blood, collected in a trial of the OX40 agonist ivuxolimab. These TCRs come from an adult with an advanced solid tumor such as melanoma, head and neck, liver or kidney cancer.

The chain recombines TRBV5-6 with TRBJ1-2; 10 bases are shared with TRBD1. CDR1 and CDR2 (germline): SGHDT, YYEEEE. The CDR3 is 17 residues long. V lost 0 bases and J lost 0; bases outside the gene matches: 5. CDR3 in amino acids: CASSLGQGAKSNYGYTF. In nucleotides, the CDR3 is TGTGCCAGCAGCTTGGGACAGGGGGCGAAATCTAACTATGGCTACACCTTC.

The rearrangement links TRBV27 to TRBJ2-1; tentatively, D is TRBD2 (6 bases). Trimming took 8 bases from V and 2 from J, leaving 16 bases between them. CDR1 is MNHEY, CDR2 SMNVEV, per germline (reference sequence). This CDR3 region has 15 residues. The CDR3: CASHSGSGTYNEQFF. In DNA form, the CDR3 reads TGTGCCAGCCATTCGGGTAGCGGAACCTACAATGAGCAGTTCTTC.

The chain links TRBV4-1 to TRBJ2-3; 11 nucleotides line up with TRBD2. The germline V gene encodes CDR1 MGHRA and CDR2 YSYEKL. CDR3 length: 18 amino acids. The junction had 13 bases not matched to a gene; V was cut back by 4 bases and J by 4 bases. The CDR3 region has the DNA TGCGCCAGCAGCCCCCGGTCGACTAGCGGGAATCTAGCAGATACGCAGTATTTT. Translation gives CASSPRSTSGNLADTQYF.

The rearrangement joins TRBV6-5 to TRBJ2-1; D remains unclear. Germline CDR1 is MNHEY and CDR2 is SVGAGI. The CDR3 is 12 residues long. V was cut by 2 bases and J by 9 bases, with 8 bases left in between. This CDR3 is CASSYPGVEQFF. Written as DNA, the CDR3 is TGTGCCAGCAGTTACCCAGGCGTTGAGCAGTTCTTC.

The genes are TRBV5-1 and TRBJ1-1; 9 bases fit TRBD1. The length of the CDR3 is 10 residues. Germline V lookup: CDR1 SGHRS, CDR2 YFSETQ. J lost 11 bases, V lost 8 bases, and 4 bases had no gene match. CDR3 loop: CASGTGPAFF. CDR3 in DNA: TGCGCCAGTGGGACAGGGCCGGCTTTCTTT. Full variable domain (missing parts from reference TRBV5-1 and TRBJ1-1): KAGVTQTPRYLIKTRGQQVTLSCSPISGHRSVSWYQQTPGQGLQFLFEYFSETQRNKGNFPGRFSGRQFSNSRSEMNVSTLELGDSALYLCASGTGPAFFGQGTRLTVV.

The genes are TRBV13 and TRBJ2-2; 9 bases line up with TRBD2. CDR1 and CDR2 (germline): PRHDT, FYEKMQ (reference sequence). The CDR3 spans 15 residues. The V and J ends lost 3 bases and 3 bases, in that order; junction bases with no gene match: 2. The DNA for the CDR3 is TGTGCCAGCAGCTTGGGACTAGCCGACACCGGGGAGCTGTTTTTT. It is translated as CASSLGLADTGELFF.

The J gene is TRBJ1-1, the V gene TRBV4-3; D gene ambiguous. The CDR3 spans 13 residues. The ends were cut back, 1 base at V and 0 bases at J, with 3 bases in the middle. In germline, CDR1 is LGHNA, CDR2 YSLEER. CDR3 amino acids: CASSQAVNTEAFF. The CDR3 coding sequence is TGCGCCAGCAGCCAAGCGGTGAACACTGAAGCTTTCTTT.

The chain employs TRBV28 and TRBJ1-2; weak D call: TRBD1 (6 bases). This CDR3 region has 13 residues. V was shortened by 3 bases and J by 4 bases, with 9 bases between the two germline ends. CDR1 MDHEN and CDR2 SYDVKM come from the germline V gene. The CDR3 loop is CASSFGQLYGYTF. The CDR3 coding sequence is TGTGCCAGCAGTTTTGGACAGCTCTATGGCTACACCTTC.

CDR3: CASSIWRRADQPQHF. The DNA for the CDR3 is TGTGCCAGTAGTATTTGGCGCAGGGCAGATCAGCCCCAGCATTTT. The chain employs TRBV19 and TRBJ1-5, with D possibly being TRBD1 (5 bases). CDR1 and CDR2 from the germline V gene are LNHDA and SQIVND (reference sequence). V was shortened by 3 bases and J by 5 bases, with 14 bases between the two germline ends. CDR3 length: 15 residues.

This rearrangement joins TRBV6-5 to TRBJ2-5; the D gene is possibly TRBD1 (6 bases). V was clipped by 4 bases and J by 5 bases, with 17 bases between them. CDR3 length: 15 residues. In germline, CDR1 is MNHEY, CDR2 SVGAGI. CDR3 DNA sequence: TGTGCCAGCAGTTTACCGGGACACCCGCCGGAGACCCAGTACTTC. Encoded protein: CASSLPGHPPETQYF.

The genes are TRBV27 and TRBJ2-2; TRBD1 agrees at 9 bases. Germline CDR1 MNHEY, CDR2 SMNVEV (reference sequence). The CDR3 totals 16 residues. J lost 5 bases, V lost 5 bases, and 9 bases had no gene match. CDR3 in amino acids: CASSQVPGQGTGELFF. The CDR3 nucleotides are TGTGCCAGCAGTCAAGTCCCGGGACAGGGAACCGGGGAGCTGTTTTTT.

This clone was seen only once. No DNA is shown, since the ends of the CDR3 on it are uncertain; the CDR3 is the one TCRdb lists. V is TRBV7-2 and J is TRBJ2-3; TRBD2 is the table's D call, not checked against the DNA. A total of 13 residues make up the CDR3, ends included. CDR1 is SGHTA, CDR2 FQGNSA, per germline. This chain's CDR3 is CASILEGTDTQYF.

The chain has TRBV2 and TRBJ2-3; unclear D gene. V gave up 0 bases and J gave up 2 bases, with 6 bases separating them. CDR1 and CDR2 from the germline V gene are SNHLY and FYNNEI. The CDR3 extends over 14 amino acids. The CDR3 loop is CASSEATFTDTQYF. The CDR3 bases are TGTGCCAGCAGTGAAGCGACTTTCACAGATACGCAGTATTTT.

The rearrangement joins TRBV29-1 to TRBJ2-1; perhaps TRBD1 as D (6 bases). The V end was cut by 0 bases, the J end by 14 bases, with 14 bases between. Looked up from germline, CDR1 is SQVTM and CDR2 is ANQGSEA. The CDR3 sequence is 12 residues long. The CDR3 region is CSVEDQGLEEFF. The CDR3 bases are TGCAGCGTTGAAGATCAGGGGCTAGAGGAGTTCTTC.

The rearrangement joins TRBV27 to TRBJ2-1; D possibly corresponds to TRBD1 (6 bases). V was cut by 3 bases and J by 2 bases, with 17 bases left in between. Germline assignment: CDR1 MNHEY and CDR2 SMNVEV (reference sequence). This CDR3 comprises 17 residues. CDR3 nucleotide sequence: TGTGCCAGCAGTTTCCTACAGGGTCTCGGCACCTACAATGAGCAGTTCTTC. This codes for CASSFLQGLGTYNEQFF.

The rearrangement links TRBV4-1 to TRBJ2-1; 10 bases are shared with TRBD2. V was pared by 4 bases and J by 0 bases, with 9 bases of the junction left unmatched. CDR3 size: 18 residues. CDR1 and CDR2 (germline): MGHRA, YSYEKL. CDR3 in DNA: TGCGCCAGCAGCCGCCGGACTAGCGGAACCAACTCCTACAATGAGCAGTTCTTC. Protein product: CASSRRTSGTNSYNEQFF.

On this clone itself: Other DNA variants within this sample encode the same CDR3. The chain is built from TRBV30 and TRBJ1-5; 7 positions match TRBD1. Germline V gene sequence: CDR1 GTSNPN, CDR2 SVGIG (reference sequence). The junction had 9 bases not matched to a gene; V was cut back by 2 bases and J by 2 bases. This CDR3 region has 16 residues. Written as DNA, the CDR3 is TGTGCCTGGAGTCCTGGGGGAGGGGGCGGCAATCAGCCCCAGCATTTT. Translating it yields CAWSPGGGGGNQPQHF.

V usage is TRBV7-2 and J usage is TRBJ2-7, with D tentatively TRBD2 (6 bases). Trimming removed 4 bases at V and 2 bases at J, with 9 bases between. The CDR3 consists of 13 residues. The germline V gene encodes CDR1 SGHTA and CDR2 FQGNSA. The CDR3 spells CASSWGGAYEQYF. DNA of the CDR3: TGTGCCAGCAGCTGGGGCGGGGCCTACGAGCAGTACTTC. The entire variable domain, with the rest obtained from reference TRBV7-2 and TRBJ2-7, is as follows: GAGVSQSPSNKVTEKGKDVELRCDPISGHTALYWYRQSLGQGLEFLIYFQGNSAPDKSGLPSDRFSAERTGGSVSTLTIQRTQQEDSAVYLCASSWGGAYEQYFGPGTRLTVT.

As concerns this clone: One junction end disagrees with the germline gene, perhaps due to a read error. Other DNA sequences in this specimen translate into the identical CDR3. The chain uses TRBV6-6 and TRBJ2-3; the D gene is possibly TRBD2 (6 bases). Per germline, CDR1 MNHNY and CDR2 SVGAGI (reference sequence). The CDR3 consists of 16 residues. The CDR3 spells CASSHILGTYPDTQYF. The CDR3 DNA is TGTGCCAGCAGCCACATACTAGGGACTTACCCAGATACGCAATATTTT.

The chain joins TRBV13 to TRBJ2-5; 7 nucleotides line up with TRBD1. V was clipped by 0 bases and J by 5 bases; unmatched bases: 9. Germline CDR1 reads PRHDT; CDR2 reads FYEKMQ (reference sequence). This CDR3 contains 16 residues. The CDR3 is CASSLGHEGAPETQYF. The CDR3 coding sequence is TGTGCCAGCAGCTTAGGCCATGAGGGGGCGCCGGAGACCCAGTACTTC. Based on the CDR3 plus reference TRBV13 and TRBJ2-5, the full variable domain is AAGVIQSPRHLIKEKRETATLKCYPIPRHDTVYWYQQGPGQDPQFLISFYEKMQSDKGSIPDRFSAQQFSDYHSELNMSSLELGDSALYFCASSLGHEGAPETQYFGPGTRLLVL.

V is TRBV6-5 and J is TRBJ2-1; D gene ambiguous. The CDR3 contains 12 residues. The germline V and J ends were trimmed by 5 bases and 5 bases, with 7 bases remaining between them. Germline lookup yields CDR1 MNHEY and CDR2 SVGAGI. CDR3 sequence reads: CASSPANNEQFF. CDR3 sequence (DNA): TGTGCCAGCAGTCCGGCCAACAATGAGCAGTTCTTC.

This chain uses TRBV19 with TRBJ2-1; 13 bases fit TRBD2. Germline lookup yields CDR1 LNHDA and CDR2 SQIVND (reference sequence). The trim removed 6 bases at V and 8 bases at J, leaving 7 bases unmatched. There are 15 residues in the CDR3. CDR3 loop: CASRGGTSGTDEQFF. The DNA of the CDR3 is TGTGCCAGTAGGGGGGGGACTAGCGGGACCGATGAGCAGTTCTTC.

The genes are TRBV27 and TRBJ2-3; perhaps TRBD1 as D (6 bases). V was clipped by 6 bases and J by 3 bases, with 13 bases between them. CDR3 length: 14 residues. Germline assignment: CDR1 MNHEY and CDR2 SMNVEV (reference sequence). CDR3 sequence (DNA): TGTGCCAGCAGCCTACTACAGGGAACAGATACGCAGTATTTT. Translation gives CASSLLQGTDTQYF.

Only one count was recorded for this clone. CDR3 amino acids: CASIDGQGVSGNTIYF. The CDR3, as DNA: TGTGCCAGTATTGACGGCCAGGGCGTCTCTGGAAACACCATATATTTT. The chain is built from TRBV19 and TRBJ1-3; a weak D match, TRBD1 (5 bases). Trimming took off 7 bases at V and 0 bases at J, with 16 bases between the two ends. The germline CDR1 and CDR2 sequences are LNHDA and SQIVND (reference sequence). The length of the CDR3 is 16 residues.

This chain uses TRBV6-5 with TRBJ2-7; tentative D call: TRBD1 (5 bases). Trimming left V 6 bases short and J 2 bases short, with 17 bases between. Germline loops: CDR1 MNHEY, CDR2 SVGAGI. The CDR3 loop spans 15 amino acids. CDR3 bases: TGTGCCAGCAGCGAAAAGGCAGGGATCCCCTACGAGCAGTACTTC. Amino acids: CASSEKAGIPYEQYF.